This T cell receptor beta chain was captured by sequencing in a study of PD-1 blockade in classical Hodgkin lymphoma. Assay: immunoSEQ multiplex PCR; the TCRdb copy retains only in-frame clones and omits some. The table records under 40,000 clones, 88% of them present only once. Study-wide points: Healthy donors were reported to have higher baseline TCR diversity than newly diagnosed patients.

Points on this clone: What it binds is not known.

Regarding time point: newly diagnosed, previously untreated cHL patient sample. Purification of CD4+ T cells from thawed PBMCs was achieved by magnetic negative selection. The CDR3 extends over 15 amino acids. V was trimmed by 5 bases and J by 2 bases, leaving 16 bases between them. From germline, CDR1 is SGHVS and CDR2 FNYEAQ. The chain combines TRBV7-6 with TRBJ2-7; D perhaps matches TRBD2 (6 bases). Sequencing was done on a sample of CD4+ T cells from blood. The receptor was isolated from a human donor with classical Hodgkin lymphoma. The CDR3 reads CASSGGTRGPYEQYF. The CDR3 DNA sequence: TGTGCCAGCAGCGGGGGGACGCGAGGACCCTACGAGCAGTACTTC.